The 30 T cell receptor beta chains presented below share a single source sample, sequenced in a study of T cell repertoires in cytomegalovirus infection. TCRdb itself ran the reads through MiXCR, one entry per CDR3 protein. The table records 200,000 to 250,000 distinct CDR3 sequences, 9% to 15% of them present only once. Source material: PBMCs. These TCRs come from a human donor in good health (CMV status not recorded). Some clones in this sample may be carry-over from other donors' samples.

This clonotype was seen a handful of times. The chain carries TRBV11-2 and TRBJ2-3; unclear D gene. CDR1 and CDR2 from the germline V gene are SGHAT and FQNNGV. The CDR3 is 13 residues long. Trimming pared 5 bases from V and 8 bases from J, leaving 14 bases between. The CDR3 loop is CASSHGSTGTQYF. The CDR3, as DNA: TGTGCCAGCAGCCACGGATCCACCGGTACGCAGTATTTT.

This clonotype was seen many times. The chain joins TRBV7-2 to TRBJ1-1, with TRBD1 matching 7 bases. The germline gives CDR1 SGHTA, CDR2 FQGNSA. CDR3 size: 15 residues. V lost 5 bases and J lost 4; bases outside the gene matches: 10. CDR3 coding DNA: TGTGCCAGCAGCACCCGACAGGGAGGCGGCACTGAAGCTTTCTTT. This codes for CASSTRQGGGTEAFF.

This clonotype came up many times. Germline and junction disagree at one end, which may indicate a read error. V usage is TRBV7-2 and J usage is TRBJ2-5, with D possibly being TRBD1 or TRBD2 (6 bases each). Per the germline V gene, CDR1 is SGHTA and CDR2 is FQGNSA. This CDR3 has 16 amino acids. The CDR3 is CASSSPRGLREETQYF. The CDR3 DNA reads TGTGCCAGCAGCTCCCCCCGGGGGCTACGGGAAGAAACCCAGTACTTC.

The genes are TRBV3-1 and TRBJ2-7, with D possibly being TRBD1 (6 bases). V shed 4 bases and J shed 7 bases, with 20 bases lying between them. The length of the CDR3 is 15 residues. Germline V gene data show CDR1 as LGHDT and CDR2 as YNNKEL (reference sequence). In nucleotides, the CDR3 is TGTGCCAGCAGCCGGTCCGGGACAAGGGGCCGGGAGCAGTACTTC. This gives the protein CASSRSGTRGREQYF.

Only a few counts were recorded for this clonotype. CDR3 DNA: TGTGCCAGCTCCAAGAGAATGCGGCAGACGAACACCGGGGAGCTGTTTTTT. The encoded protein is CASSKRMRQTNTGELFF. The V and J genes are TRBV3-1 and TRBJ2-2; D is undetermined. CDR3 size: 17 residues. The V and J ends lost 8 bases and 0 bases respectively, with 19 bases between them. CDR1 LGHDT and CDR2 YNNKEL come from the germline V gene (reference sequence).

There are a few counts of this clonotype. The genes are TRBV7-9 and TRBJ1-2; D is undetermined. Germline CDR1 reads SEHNR; CDR2 reads FQNEAQ (reference sequence). CDR3 length equals 10 residues. V shed 5 bases and J shed 7 bases, with 5 bases lying between them. This CDR3 is CASSLFGYTF. CDR3 bases: TGTGCCAGCAGCCTATTTGGCTACACCTTC.

This clonotype showed up just a few times. The chain combines TRBV28 with TRBJ1-1; D is unresolved. Trimming cost V 2 bases and J 5 bases, with 15 bases left between them. This CDR3 is 15 amino acids long. CDR1 is MDHEN and CDR2 is SYDVKM in the germline V gene. CDR3 nucleotide sequence: TGTGCCAGCAGTTTAATAGGGCTGGCTGGGACTGAAGCTTTCTTT. Amino acids: CASSLIGLAGTEAFF.

The chain is built from TRBV6-1 and TRBJ2-2; the D gene is possibly TRBD1 (6 bases). From germline, CDR1 is MNHNS and CDR2 SASEGT. This CDR3 spans 16 amino acids. V shed 5 bases and J shed 0 bases, with 13 bases lying between them. The CDR3 loop reads CASSSRTVANTGELFF. CDR3 bases: TGTGCCAGCAGTTCCCGGACAGTCGCGAACACCGGGGAGCTGTTTTTT.

The V and J genes are TRBV24-1 and TRBJ2-1, with 12 nucleotides matching TRBD2. V shed 5 bases, J shed 6 bases, and the junction held 4 bases outside the gene matches. Germline CDR1 reads KGHDR; CDR2 reads SFDVKD. The CDR3 totals 15 residues. CDR3 protein: CATSGTSGTVNEQFF. DNA of the CDR3: TGTGCCACCAGTGGGACTAGCGGGACCGTCAATGAGCAGTTCTTC.

This clonotype was seen at least ten times. The CDR3 sequence: CASSSAGFSSQPQHF. Here the CDR3 DNA reads TGTGCCAGTAGCAGTGCGGGATTTAGTAGTCAGCCCCAGCATTTT. This chain links TRBV19 with TRBJ1-5, with D unresolved. With 6 bases removed from V and 6 bases from J, the gap between germline ends came to 18 bases. The germline gives CDR1 LNHDA, CDR2 SQIVND (reference sequence). The length of the CDR3 is 15 residues.

As to this clonotype: Being one base from a much bigger clone, this may be a read error. The gene calls are TRBV7-7 and TRBJ1-1, with D unclear. The CDR3 loop spans 13 amino acids. Germline V gene data show CDR1 as SSHAT and CDR2 as FNYEAQ (reference sequence). CDR3 residues: CDSSPVSGAEAFF. The DNA of the CDR3 is TGTGACAGCAGCCCTGTCAGCGGCGCTGAAGCTTTCTTT.

The chain carries TRBV28 and TRBJ1-4; the D gene is possibly TRBD1 (5 bases). This CDR3 is built from 13 residues. Between the trimmed V and J ends, which lost 7 bases and 5 bases, there was a span of 11 bases. CDR1 MDHEN and CDR2 SYDVKM come from the germline V gene. The CDR3 sequence is CASTVRTNEKLFF. The DNA for the CDR3 is TGTGCCAGCACCGTGAGGACAAATGAAAAACTGTTTTTT.

Of note for this clonotype: A single base separates this from a much larger clone, so it may be a read error. This chain uses TRBV4-2 with TRBJ1-3; D gene ambiguous. This CDR3 contains 15 residues. Germline V CDR1 and CDR2: LGHNA, YNFKEQ. Here the CDR3 DNA reads TGTGCCATCAGCCAAGTCTCGAGCTCTGGAAACACCATATATTTT. Protein product: CAISQVSSSGNTIYF.

This clonotype was seen repeatedly, ten times or more. The genes are TRBV6-2 or TRBV6-3 and TRBJ2-1; D possibly corresponds to TRBD1 (7 bases). This CDR3 contains 15 residues. Germline CDR1 and CDR2: MNHEY and SVGEGT. Trimming took 4 bases from V and 0 from J, leaving 10 bases between them. CDR3: CASSWRDSSYNEQFF. The CDR3 nucleotides are TGTGCCAGCAGTTGGCGGGACAGCTCCTACAATGAGCAGTTCTTC.

This clonotype was detected a few times. This chain joins TRBV6-2 or TRBV6-3 and TRBJ1-1; tentative D call: TRBD1 (5 bases). V dropped 8 bases and J dropped 0 bases, with 10 bases sitting between them. CDR1 is MNHEY and CDR2 is SVGEGT in the germline V gene. The CDR3 is 13 amino acids. CDR3 sequence (DNA): TGTGCCAGCCAGACAGTTATGAACACTGAAGCTTTCTTT. Translated, it gives CASQTVMNTEAFF.

This chain uses TRBV7-2 with TRBJ2-7; D possibly uses TRBD1 or TRBD2 (5 bases each). CDR1 SGHTA and CDR2 FQGNSA come from the germline V gene. The CDR3 contains 15 residues. V was clipped by 0 bases and J by 2 bases, with 11 bases between them. The CDR3 sequence is CASSLAGDGAYEQYF. CDR3 sequence (DNA): TGTGCCAGCAGCTTAGCAGGGGACGGCGCCTACGAGCAGTACTTC. Variable domain in full (rest from reference TRBV7-2 and TRBJ2-7): GAGVSQSPSNKVTEKGKDVELRCDPISGHTALYWYRQSLGQGLEFLIYFQGNSAPDKSGLPSDRFSAERTGGSVSTLTIQRTQQEDSAVYLCASSLAGDGAYEQYFGPGTRLTVT.

This clonotype was picked up many times. Here the CDR3 reads CASSPGLLNEQFF. CDR3 DNA: TGTGCCAGCAGCCCGGGACTACTCAATGAGCAGTTCTTC. This chain connects TRBV2 to TRBJ2-1; 7 bases are shared with TRBD2. Germline-derived CDR1 and CDR2 are SNHLY and FYNNEI. The CDR3 spans 13 residues. The trim removed 6 bases at V and 6 bases at J, leaving 5 bases unmatched.

This clonotype was seen repeatedly, ten times or more. V and J are TRBV7-2 and TRBJ2-7; 8 nucleotides agree with TRBD1. This CDR3 comprises 16 residues. V lost 3 bases and J lost 5; bases outside the gene matches: 12. Germline V CDR1 and CDR2: SGHTA, FQGNSA. DNA of the CDR3: TGTGCCAGCAGCTTGGTTAGGGGGACAGGCGACAACGAGCAGTACTTC. Translated, it gives CASSLVRGTGDNEQYF.

The chain employs TRBV14 and TRBJ1-3; D not certain. V lost 4 bases, J lost 0 bases, and 13 bases lay in between. The CDR3 covers 16 residues. From germline, CDR1 is SGHDN and CDR2 FVKESK. The CDR3 loop is CASSPWTPSSGNTIYF. The CDR3 nucleotides read TGTGCCAGCAGCCCATGGACTCCGAGCTCTGGAAACACCATATATTTT.

The rearrangement uses TRBV20-1 and TRBJ1-5; maybe TRBD1 (5 bases). In germline, CDR1 is DFQATT, CDR2 SNEGSKA (reference sequence). The V and J ends lost 0 bases and 4 bases respectively, with 19 bases between them. This CDR3 comprises 17 residues. The CDR3 nucleotides read TGCAGTGCTAGAGATTTCTCAGGGAGTCGGGGAAATCAGCCCCAGCATTTT. This encodes CSARDFSGSRGNQPQHF.

This clonotype appeared a few times. The chain recombines TRBV20-1 with TRBJ2-5, with D maybe TRBD2 (7 bases). The germline CDR1 and CDR2 sequences are DFQATT and SNEGSKA (reference sequence). CDR3 size: 15 residues. V was cut by 4 bases and J by 4 bases, with 19 bases left in between. The DNA for the CDR3 is TGCAGTGCTACCCGGCGGGGGCGATCCACAGAGACCCAGTACTTC. Translating it yields CSATRRGRSTETQYF.

At least ten counts were recorded for this clonotype. V usage is TRBV7-2 and J usage is TRBJ1-1; maybe TRBD1 (5 bases). V lost 2 bases, J lost 5 bases, and 6 bases lay in between. The CDR3 length is 12 residues. Germline V gene sequence: CDR1 SGHTA, CDR2 FQGNSA. DNA for the CDR3: TGTGCCAGCAGCTTACGGGGGACTGAAGCTTTCTTT. Translated: CASSLRGTEAFF.

This clonotype was seen at least ten times. This chain connects TRBV12-3 or TRBV12-4 to TRBJ1-2; D gene ambiguous. The CDR3 is 12 residues long. Deletions cut 6 bases from V and 4 bases from J, with 9 bases between. This chain's CDR3 is CASSDQSYGYTF. Written as DNA, the CDR3 is TGTGCCAGCAGCGACCAAAGCTATGGCTACACCTTC.

The table lists this clonotype with many counts. The chain carries TRBV7-2 and TRBJ2-7; D might be TRBD2 (5 bases). Germline values: CDR1 SGHTA, CDR2 FQGNSA. The CDR3 spans 12 residues. Trimming removed 5 bases from V and 6 bases from J, with 11 bases in between. The CDR3 coding sequence is TGTGCCAGCAGCCCCCGGGGTTCCGAGCAGTACTTC. It translates to CASSPRGSEQYF.

This clonotype was seen at least ten times. The chain links TRBV7-2 to TRBJ2-1, with TRBD2 matching 7 bases. The CDR3 consists of 16 residues. V lost 4 bases, J lost 7 bases, and 13 bases stayed unmatched. Looked up from germline, CDR1 is SGHTA and CDR2 is FQGNSA. The CDR3 DNA reads as TGTGCCAGCAGCTCCTCCTTAGGGCTAGCGGTAAATGAGCAGTTCTTC. This codes for CASSSSLGLAVNEQFF.

V usage is TRBV29-1 and J usage is TRBJ2-1; 11 nucleotides line up with TRBD2. Trimming removed 8 bases from V and 8 bases from J; junction bases left unmatched: 8. This CDR3 comprises 13 residues. Germline lookup yields CDR1 SQVTM and CDR2 ANQGSEA. The CDR3, as DNA: TGCAGCTCGCCTGGGACTAGCGGCGATGAGCAGTTCTTC. This encodes CSSPGTSGDEQFF.

The rearrangement uses TRBV18 and TRBJ1-5; D may be TRBD1 (5 bases). This CDR3 has 14 amino acids. V lost 4 bases to trimming and J lost 3 bases, with 10 bases between them. Germline values: CDR1 KGHSH, CDR2 LQKENI. CDR3 in DNA: TGTGCCAGCTCACAGGGACGGCTCAATCAGCCCCAGCATTTT. Amino acids: CASSQGRLNQPQHF.

The table lists this clonotype with many counts. This chain connects TRBV12-3 or TRBV12-4 to TRBJ1-3; D uncertain. V shed 6 bases and J shed 0 bases, with 3 bases lying between them. CDR3 length equals 12 residues. CDR3 in amino acids: CASRTSGNTIYF. As DNA, the CDR3 is TGTGCCAGCAGAACCTCTGGAAACACCATATATTTT.

The sample holds a few counts of this clonotype. This chain joins TRBV12-3 or TRBV12-4 and TRBJ2-4; D is possibly TRBD1 or TRBD2 (5 bases each). The V and J ends lost 0 bases and 9 bases respectively, with 12 bases between them. This CDR3 has 14 residues. In DNA, the CDR3 is TGTGCCAGCAGTTTAGCGGTCTCTGGGGGCATTCAGTACTTC. Translating gives CASSLAVSGGIQYF.

V and J are TRBV27 and TRBJ2-2; D remains ambiguous. This CDR3 contains 14 residues. Trimming pared 6 bases from V and 0 bases from J, leaving 8 bases between. Germline V gene data show CDR1 as MNHEY and CDR2 as SMNVEV (reference sequence). In DNA, the CDR3 is TGTGCCAGCAGCCAAGAGACGAACACCGGGGAGCTGTTTTTT. Its protein product is CASSQETNTGELFF.